This T cell receptor beta chain appears in the sequencing data of a study of blood T cell repertoires in COVID-19. In the study overall: Samples came from the United States, Italy and Spain, spanning acute and convalescent COVID-19.

Repertoires were generated with immunoSEQ multiplex PCR, while TCRdb's copy carries only in-frame clones and drops some. This table has under 300,000 clones, more than 60% appearing once. Germline V gene sequence: CDR1 SEHNR, CDR2 FQNEAQ (reference sequence). V was clipped by 4 bases and J by 5 bases; unmatched bases: 6. The CDR3 extends over 17 amino acids. The sample comprised peripheral blood. The source is a woman aged 40 to 55 with active or convalescent COVID-19. The chain recombines TRBV7-9 with TRBJ2-4; TRBD2 matches at 15 bases. As DNA, the CDR3 is TGTGCCAGCAGCTCCCGGACTAGCGGGGGGGCGCAAAACATTCAGTACTTC. Its protein is CASSSRTSGGAQNIQYF.